A selection of T cell receptor beta chains follows, all from one sample in a study of T cell repertoires in cytomegalovirus infection. Using its own MiXCR run on the reads, TCRdb lists one record per CDR3 protein. The sample has under 150,000 distinct CDR3 sequences, roughly 25% seen once. These receptors' antigens are unknown. Source material: PBMCs, sequenced either directly or after in vitro stimulation (not recorded which). The source is a human donor in good health (CMV status not recorded). Some clones in this sample may be carry-over from other donors' samples. The CDR3 runs from the conserved cysteine through the conserved F or W. The D gene is left open where the match is weak. The size entry is marked missing in some rows and otherwise reads once, few, many or a size class.

V gene: TRBV4-1; clone size: -; D gene: -; J gene: TRBJ2-7; CDR3 protein: CASSQVRDLSYEQYF; CDR3 DNA: TGCGCCAGCAGCCAAGTGCGTGACCTCTCCTACGAGCAGTACTTC
V gene: TRBV12-3/TRBV12-4; clone size: -; D gene: -; J gene: TRBJ2-7; CDR3 protein: CASSLEDEQYF; CDR3 DNA: TGTGCCAGCTCCTTGGAGGACGAGCAGTACTTC
V gene: TRBV6-5; clone size: few; D gene: -; J gene: TRBJ2-7; CDR3 protein: CASSPGSYEQYF; CDR3 DNA: TGTGCCAGCAGCCCAGGCTCCTACGAGCAGTACTTC
V gene: TRBV5-4; clone size: few; D gene: -; J gene: TRBJ2-5; CDR3 protein: CASSLKSTGKETQYF; CDR3 DNA: TGTGCCAGCAGCTTGAAATCGACGGGAAAAGAGACCCAGTACTTC
V gene: TRBV7-2; clone size: -; D gene: -; J gene: TRBJ1-1; CDR3 protein: CASSTRANTEAFF; CDR3 DNA: TGTGCCAGCAGCACGAGGGCAAACACTGAAGCTTTCTTT
V gene: TRBV5-1; clone size: -; D gene: -; J gene: TRBJ2-5; CDR3 protein: CASSQGFVRQETQYF; CDR3 DNA: TGCGCCAGCAGCCAAGGGTTTGTGCGACAAGAGACCCAGTACTTC
V gene: TRBV20-1; clone size: -; D gene: TRBD2; J gene: TRBJ2-3; CDR3 protein: CSARPLRLAGGPDTQYF; CDR3 DNA: TGCAGTGCGCGTCCTCTCCGACTAGCGGGAGGGCCCGATACGCAGTATTTT
V gene: TRBV12-3/TRBV12-4; clone size: few; D gene: -; J gene: TRBJ2-7; CDR3 protein: CASSSAGTSYEQYF; CDR3 DNA: TGTGCCAGCAGTTCGGCTGGAACCTCCTACGAGCAGTACTTC
V gene: TRBV20-1; clone size: -; D gene: -; J gene: TRBJ1-4; CDR3 protein: CSASSGGYNEKLFF; CDR3 DNA: TGCAGTGCTAGTAGTGGGGGGTATAATGAAAAACTGTTTTTT
V gene: TRBV12-3/TRBV12-4; clone size: many; D gene: -; J gene: TRBJ2-2; CDR3 protein: CASSLGSANTGELFF; CDR3 DNA: TGTGCCAGCAGTTTGGGTAGCGCAAACACCGGGGAGCTGTTTTTT
V gene: TRBV7-2; clone size: many; D gene: -; J gene: TRBJ2-1; CDR3 protein: CASSTAAVAPYYNEQFF; CDR3 DNA: TGTGCCAGCAGCACAGCGGCGGTCGCCCCATATTACAATGAGCAGTTCTTC
V gene: TRBV4-1; clone size: few; D gene: TRBD2; J gene: TRBJ2-7; CDR3 protein: CASSQHVAGSFEQYF; CDR3 DNA: TGCGCCAGCAGCCAACACGTAGCGGGCAGTTTCGAGCAGTACTTC
V gene: TRBV6-1; clone size: -; D gene: -; J gene: TRBJ1-5; CDR3 protein: CASTDFRAEPQHF; CDR3 DNA: TGTGCCAGCACTGACTTTAGGGCTGAGCCCCAGCATTTT
V gene: TRBV7-2; clone size: many; D gene: TRBD1; J gene: TRBJ2-7; CDR3 protein: CASSFQTGDTYEQYF; CDR3 DNA: TGTGCCAGCAGCTTCCAGACAGGGGATACCTACGAGCAGTACTTC
V gene: TRBV7-2; clone size: many; D gene: TRBD1; J gene: TRBJ1-6; CDR3 protein: CASSRTGGLYNSPLHF; CDR3 DNA: TGTGCCAGCAGTAGGACAGGGGGCCTATATAATTCACCCCTCCACTTT
V gene: TRBV7-8; clone size: many; D gene: TRBD2; J gene: TRBJ2-7; CDR3 protein: CASSLRSAGGTYEQYF; CDR3 DNA: TGTGCCAGCAGCTTAAGGAGTGCGGGAGGAACATACGAGCAGTACTTC
V gene: TRBV6-1; clone size: many; D gene: TRBD1; J gene: TRBJ2-3; CDR3 protein: CASSALGTGGTDTQYF; CDR3 DNA: TGTGCCAGCAGCGCCCTTGGGACAGGGGGCACAGATACGCAGTATTTT
V gene: TRBV12-3/TRBV12-4; clone size: -; D gene: -; J gene: TRBJ2-3; CDR3 protein: CASVDTPNTQYF; CDR3 DNA: TGTGCCAGCGTAGACACACCTAATACGCAGTATTTT
V gene: TRBV7-3; clone size: -; D gene: TRBD1; J gene: TRBJ2-2; CDR3 protein: CASRMDRGNTGELFF; CDR3 DNA: TGTGCCAGCAGGATGGACAGGGGGAACACCGGGGAGCTGTTTTTT
V gene: TRBV7-8; clone size: -; D gene: -; J gene: TRBJ2-3; CDR3 protein: CASSYSKDTQYF; CDR3 DNA: TGTGCCAGCAGTTACAGTAAGGATACGCAGTATTTT
V gene: TRBV30; clone size: -; D gene: -; J gene: TRBJ2-1; CDR3 protein: CAWMGRGTYNEQFF; CDR3 DNA: TGTGCCTGGATGGGGCGGGGAACTTACAATGAGCAGTTCTTC
V gene: TRBV6-1; clone size: many; D gene: -; J gene: TRBJ2-5; CDR3 protein: CASTTGNQETQYF; CDR3 DNA: TGTGCCAGCACAACTGGTAACCAAGAGACCCAGTACTTC
V gene: TRBV20-1; clone size: -; D gene: TRBD1; J gene: TRBJ1-2; CDR3 protein: CSAAGTDPSIGYGYTF; CDR3 DNA: TGCAGTGCAGCCGGGACAGACCCTTCAATTGGGTATGGCTACACCTTC
V gene: TRBV28; clone size: few; D gene: -; J gene: TRBJ1-6; CDR3 protein: CASSLSDASPLHF; CDR3 DNA: TGTGCCAGCAGTTTATCCGACGCTTCACCCCTCCACTTT
V gene: TRBV29-1; clone size: -; D gene: -; J gene: TRBJ1-1; CDR3 protein: CSVARRLNTEAFF; CDR3 DNA: TGCAGCGTGGCTCGACGGCTGAACACTGAAGCTTTCTTT
V gene: TRBV28; clone size: -; D gene: -; J gene: TRBJ1-2; CDR3 protein: CASSFFDTSYGYTF; CDR3 DNA: TGTGCCAGCAGTTTCTTCGACACCTCGTATGGCTACACCTTC
V gene: TRBV24-1; clone size: -; D gene: TRBD2; J gene: TRBJ2-5; CDR3 protein: CATERTSGSGETQYF; CDR3 DNA: TGTGCCACGGAGCGGACTAGCGGGAGCGGGGAGACCCAGTACTTC
V gene: TRBV7-2; clone size: once; D gene: -; J gene: TRBJ2-5; CDR3 protein: CASSPQGHQETQYF; CDR3 DNA: TGTGCCAGCAGCCCCCAGGGGCACCAAGAGACCCAGTACTTC
V gene: TRBV4-3; clone size: few; D gene: -; J gene: TRBJ2-1; CDR3 protein: CASSQGLGAAESEQFF; CDR3 DNA: TGCGCCAGCAGCCAAGGGTTGGGGGCCGCTGAAAGCGAGCAGTTCTTC
V gene: TRBV15; clone size: -; D gene: -; J gene: TRBJ1-3; CDR3 protein: CATSRDRTYSGNTIYF; CDR3 DNA: TGTGCCACCAGCAGAGACAGGACCTACTCTGGAAACACCATATATTTT
V gene: TRBV7-2; clone size: many; D gene: -; J gene: TRBJ2-6; CDR3 protein: CASSLGAGANVLTF; CDR3 DNA: TGTGCCAGCAGCTTAGGAGCTGGGGCCAACGTCCTGACTTTC
V gene: TRBV28; clone size: -; D gene: TRBD1; J gene: TRBJ2-7; CDR3 protein: CASSLNPRTGGTYEQYF; CDR3 DNA: TGTGCCAGCAGTTTAAACCCCCGGACAGGGGGAACCTACGAGCAGTACTTC
V gene: TRBV7-2; clone size: many; D gene: TRBD1; J gene: TRBJ1-5; CDR3 protein: CASQRGQGGRNQPQHF; CDR3 DNA: TGTGCCAGCCAACGCGGACAGGGAGGACGCAATCAGCCCCAGCATTTT
V gene: TRBV5-8; clone size: -; D gene: TRBD1; J gene: TRBJ2-2; CDR3 protein: CASSPGQVNTGELFF; CDR3 DNA: TGTGCCAGCAGCCCCGGACAGGTGAACACCGGGGAGCTGTTTTTT
V gene: TRBV6-2/TRBV6-3; clone size: few; D gene: -; J gene: TRBJ1-2; CDR3 protein: CASSYGLGYGYTF; CDR3 DNA: TGTGCCAGCAGTTACGGACTGGGGTATGGCTACACCTTC
V gene: TRBV4-3; clone size: few; D gene: -; J gene: TRBJ2-7; CDR3 protein: CASSQEQALTYEQYF; CDR3 DNA: TGCGCCAGCAGCCAAGAGCAGGCCTTAACCTACGAGCAGTACTTC
V gene: TRBV5-5; clone size: many; D gene: TRBD1; J gene: TRBJ1-1; CDR3 protein: CASSRSGTGVPMNTEAFF; CDR3 DNA: TGTGCCAGCAGTCGTTCCGGGACAGGCGTACCTATGAACACTGAAGCTTTCTTT
V gene: TRBV11-2; clone size: few; D gene: -; J gene: TRBJ2-5; CDR3 protein: CASSSEGFSLEETQYF; CDR3 DNA: TGTGCCAGCAGCTCGGAGGGTTTTTCTCTGGAAGAGACCCAGTACTTC
V gene: TRBV15; clone size: -; D gene: TRBD1; J gene: TRBJ2-2; CDR3 protein: CATSRDRGAGELFF; CDR3 DNA: TGTGCCACCAGCAGGGACAGGGGGGCCGGGGAGCTGTTTTTT
V gene: TRBV5-6; clone size: few; D gene: TRBD1; J gene: TRBJ1-1; CDR3 protein: CASRLWDSELEAFF; CDR3 DNA: TGTGCCAGCAGACTGTGGGACAGCGAACTTGAAGCTTTCTTT
V gene: TRBV7-6; clone size: -; D gene: TRBD2; J gene: TRBJ2-3; CDR3 protein: CASSLMTSSTDTQYF; CDR3 DNA: TGTGCCAGCAGCCTGATGACTAGCAGCACAGATACGCAGTATTTT
V gene: TRBV10-3; clone size: -; D gene: -; J gene: TRBJ2-2; CDR3 protein: CAISDGSTGELFF; CDR3 DNA: TGTGCCATCAGTGATGGGAGCACCGGGGAGCTGTTTTTT
V gene: TRBV19; clone size: -; D gene: -; J gene: TRBJ2-1; CDR3 protein: CASSIGERISSYNEQFF; CDR3 DNA: TGTGCCAGCAGTATTGGGGAGCGGATCAGCTCCTACAATGAGCAGTTCTTC
V gene: TRBV7-6; clone size: many; D gene: -; J gene: TRBJ1-1; CDR3 protein: CASSTQGNTEAFF; CDR3 DNA: TGTGCCAGCAGTACACAGGGAAACACTGAAGCTTTCTTT
V gene: TRBV6-2/TRBV6-3; clone size: -; D gene: TRBD1; J gene: TRBJ1-5; CDR3 protein: CASNDGQGGQPQHF; CDR3 DNA: TGTGCCAGCAACGACGGACAGGGAGGTCAGCCCCAGCATTTT
V gene: TRBV7-9; clone size: many; D gene: -; J gene: TRBJ1-4; CDR3 protein: CASSLGTASNEKLFF; CDR3 DNA: TGTGCCAGCAGCTTAGGCACCGCGTCTAATGAAAAACTGTTTTTT